Detailed here is one TCR beta chain. Its antigen remains unidentified. A junction boundary mismatches the germline segment, possibly from a read error. The CDR3 sequence is 16 residues long. Germline V gene data show CDR1 as LNHDA and CDR2 as SQIVND (reference sequence). RNA transcripts gave rise to amplified TCR beta CDR3 regions. HTBI primers were used for first-round RT-PCR of the TCR CDR3. One entry per CDR3 protein, called by TCRdb with MiXCR from the multiplex PCR reads. The repertoire consists of 400,000 to 550,000 distinct CDR3 sequences, with approximately 14% occurring once and the leading ten covering around 17%. Stable disease denoted Graves' hyperthyroidism without ophthalmopathy progression within 18 months. Each diagnosis drew on symptoms, thyroxine, TRAb, thyroid ultrasound and orbital computed tomography findings. The sample comes from a study of T cells in Graves' hyperthyroidism and ophthalmopathy. Study-wide points: Clonotypes that were expanded in thyroid above 0.001 mostly appeared in blood too. Separating ophthalmopathy from stable hyperthyroidism was achieved by a 13 V-J model.

The source of this sequence is a woman younger than 30 with Graves' hyperthyroidism. The gene calls are TRBV19 and TRBJ2-1, with 12 positions matching TRBD2. The specimen sequenced was blood. CDR3 protein: CASSKPGTSGLNGQFF. CDR3 nucleotides: TGTGCCAGTAGCAAACCCGGGACTAGCGGGCTTAATGGGCAGTTCTTC.